This is a list of T cell receptor beta chains from one sample in a study of cytomegalovirus exposure and HLA in healthy donors. Repertoires were generated with immunoSEQ multiplex PCR, while TCRdb's copy carries only in-frame clones and drops some. The top ten hold under 3% of the sample, which has around 86,000 clones, more than 60% seen once. Input material: PBMCs. The receptor set was obtained from a man aged 50-60 years in good health and CMV-seropositive. CDR3s include the opening cysteine and the closing phenylalanine or tryptophan.

>TRBJ2-1|TRBV2
CASSAREFRNEQFF
>TRBJ2-5|TRBV4-1
CASSQDGGRETQYF
>TRBJ2-7|TRBV5-8
CASSLGLATHEQYF
>TRBJ2-6|TRBV5-8
CASSPVAGANVLTF
>TRBJ1-2|TRBV30
CAWSVNSGFDYGYTF
>TRBJ2-7|TRBV16
CASSQAGQEYEQYF
>TRBJ2-7|TRBV28
CASSSSGTGTPYEQYF
>TRBJ2-1|TRBV9
CASSVSAGVSYNEQFF
>TRBJ1-5|TRBV18
CASSQGQREPQHF
>TRBJ2-4|TRBV7-2
CASSVGTSGGKNSQYF
>TRBJ2-6|TRBV7-3
CASSPQGSGANGLTF
>TRBJ1-5|TRBV10-1
CASTEGRGNFQPQHF
>TRBJ2-3|TRBV2
CASSAWTSGDTQYF
>TRBJ2-7|TRBV27
CASSERESSYEQYF
>TRBJ2-6|TRBV9
CASSVSRVSGANVLTF
>TRBJ2-7|TRBV10-3
CAISPRLAEGYEQYF
>TRBJ1-3|TRBV25-1
CASRPARIGNTIYF
>TRBJ1-6|TRBV11-2
CASSLVGTGLGPLHF
>TRBJ2-7|TRBV5-1
CASRLGSASGYEQYF
>TRBJ1-4|TRBV6-5
CASSYHSGLGDEKLFF
>TRBJ1-2|TRBV19
CASSIKAGPANYGYTF
>TRBJ2-2|TRBV27
CASSLRGLAGGSRSTGELFF
>TRBJ1-4|TRBV6-6
CASSYSGTEEKLFF
>TRBJ2-7|TRBV10-2
CASRKTGGWEQYF
>TRBJ2-2|TRBV2
CASSGLAGYTGELFF
>TRBJ2-1|TRBV7-3
CASSPDPGLAYNEQFF
>TRBJ1-5|TRBV19
CASRTGYGNQPQHF
>TRBJ1-2|TRBV7-8
CASSRGEGGYTF